The 9 T cell receptor beta chains listed next were all sequenced from one sample in a study of T cells in Graves' hyperthyroidism and ophthalmopathy (dated by TCRdb to the late 2010s). Preparation of the library involved multiplex PCR. For sequencing, an Illumina HiSeq 2000 was employed. The TCR beta CDR3 regions were amplified from the RNA transcripts. The first round of RT-PCR for the TCR CDR3 was performed with the HTBI primer set and the Qiagen OneStep RT-PCR kit. In-frame beta chains were kept once TCRdb had trimmed the public reads at Q25 with fastp and called clones with MiXCR. Here each entry gathers all rows of one CDR3 protein and keeps the most common genes and DNA. A total of about 640,000 distinct CDR3 sequences appear in this sample, around 20% of them only once. More than 30% of the sample comes from the top ten. The specimen sequenced was blood. These receptors came from a man younger than 40 with Graves' ophthalmopathy.

This clonotype has a count of ten or more. The genes are TRBV6-1 and TRBJ1-2; D may be TRBD1 (5 bases). The CDR3 loop spans 15 amino acids. Looked up from germline, CDR1 is MNHNS and CDR2 is SASEGT. The V gene lost 0 bases and the J gene lost 4 bases, with 12 bases spanning the gap. This CDR3 is CASSEAYDRVYGYTF. Here the CDR3 DNA reads TGTGCCAGCAGTGAAGCCTATGACAGAGTCTATGGCTACACCTTC.

The chain has TRBV10-3 and TRBJ2-5; D is unclear. This CDR3 has 12 amino acids. V gave up 6 bases and J gave up 3 bases, with 8 bases separating them. Germline V CDR1 and CDR2: ENHRY, SYGVKD. The CDR3 DNA is TGTGCCATCAGAGAGGAGAAAGAGACCCAGTACTTC. It is translated as CAIREEKETQYF.

This clonotype was seen ten or more times. The J gene is TRBJ1-1, the V gene TRBV5-5; the D gene is possibly TRBD1 (5 bases). The V and J ends lost 4 bases and 10 bases respectively, with 14 bases between them. The CDR3 consists of 12 residues. Germline V gene sequence: CDR1 SGHKS, CDR2 YYEKEE (reference sequence). The CDR3 sequence is CASSPTHGGAFF. The CDR3 DNA reads TGTGCCAGCAGCCCGACCCATGGGGGAGCTTTCTTT.

This clonotype was observed a few times. V gene TRBV6-1 combines with J gene TRBJ1-2; 7 nucleotides agree with TRBD1. The CDR3 contains 13 residues. The trim removed 5 bases at V and 6 bases at J, leaving 6 bases unmatched. In germline, CDR1 is MNHNS, CDR2 SASEGT. The CDR3, as DNA: TGTGCCAGCAGTAGGATGACAGGGAATGGCTACACCTTC. Translating gives CASSRMTGNGYTF.

The V gene is TRBV19, the J gene TRBJ2-1; TRBD2 agrees at 12 bases. V trimming: 7 bases; J trimming: 6 bases; junction bases outside the gene matches: 13. CDR3 length: 17 amino acids. Germline V CDR1 and CDR2: LNHDA, SQIVND (reference sequence). CDR3 nucleotide sequence: TGTGCCAGTAATAGCCCTTCTAGCGGGAGGGCCGTCAATGAGCAGTTCTTC. Translation gives CASNSPSSGRAVNEQFF.

This clonotype turned up a few times. The chain has TRBV6-6 and TRBJ2-5; TRBD1 agrees at 9 bases. In germline, CDR1 is MNHNY, CDR2 SVGAGI (reference sequence). The CDR3 has 14 amino acids. V lost 0 bases, J lost 9 bases, and 5 bases stayed unmatched. CDR3 nucleotide sequence: TGTGCCAGCAGTTACTCCCCGGGACAGGGAGCCCAGTACTTC. Its protein is CASSYSPGQGAQYF.

This clonotype has at least ten counts. The gene calls are TRBV2 and TRBJ1-1; D might be TRBD1 (5 bases). CDR1 is SNHLY and CDR2 is FYNNEI in the germline V gene. V was shortened by 6 bases and J by 5 bases, with 16 bases between the two germline ends. This CDR3 contains 14 residues. CDR3 amino acids: CASSSSRAGTEAFF. CDR3 coding DNA: TGTGCCAGCAGCTCATCCAGGGCGGGGACTGAAGCTTTCTTT.

As to this clonotype: This may be a read error, as it is one base from a much larger clone. V gene TRBV29-1 combines with J gene TRBJ1-1; D unresolved. Trimming cost V 6 bases and J 0 bases, with 11 bases left between them. Germline CDR1 reads SQVTM; CDR2 reads ANQGSEA. CDR3 size: 13 residues. In nucleotides, the CDR3 is TGCAGCGTGCGTCGTGGGCTGAACACTGAAGCTTTCTTT. Its translation: CSVRRGLNTEAFF.

This clonotype showed up many times. The chain is built from TRBV6-2 or TRBV6-3 and TRBJ1-1; no reliable D call. The CDR3 contains 12 residues. The germline V and J ends were trimmed by 7 bases and 4 bases, with 10 bases remaining between them. Germline V gene sequence: CDR1 MNHEY, CDR2 SVGEGT. The chain's CDR3 is CASNDWGTEAFF. The CDR3, as DNA: TGTGCCAGCAACGACTGGGGCACTGAAGCTTTCTTT.